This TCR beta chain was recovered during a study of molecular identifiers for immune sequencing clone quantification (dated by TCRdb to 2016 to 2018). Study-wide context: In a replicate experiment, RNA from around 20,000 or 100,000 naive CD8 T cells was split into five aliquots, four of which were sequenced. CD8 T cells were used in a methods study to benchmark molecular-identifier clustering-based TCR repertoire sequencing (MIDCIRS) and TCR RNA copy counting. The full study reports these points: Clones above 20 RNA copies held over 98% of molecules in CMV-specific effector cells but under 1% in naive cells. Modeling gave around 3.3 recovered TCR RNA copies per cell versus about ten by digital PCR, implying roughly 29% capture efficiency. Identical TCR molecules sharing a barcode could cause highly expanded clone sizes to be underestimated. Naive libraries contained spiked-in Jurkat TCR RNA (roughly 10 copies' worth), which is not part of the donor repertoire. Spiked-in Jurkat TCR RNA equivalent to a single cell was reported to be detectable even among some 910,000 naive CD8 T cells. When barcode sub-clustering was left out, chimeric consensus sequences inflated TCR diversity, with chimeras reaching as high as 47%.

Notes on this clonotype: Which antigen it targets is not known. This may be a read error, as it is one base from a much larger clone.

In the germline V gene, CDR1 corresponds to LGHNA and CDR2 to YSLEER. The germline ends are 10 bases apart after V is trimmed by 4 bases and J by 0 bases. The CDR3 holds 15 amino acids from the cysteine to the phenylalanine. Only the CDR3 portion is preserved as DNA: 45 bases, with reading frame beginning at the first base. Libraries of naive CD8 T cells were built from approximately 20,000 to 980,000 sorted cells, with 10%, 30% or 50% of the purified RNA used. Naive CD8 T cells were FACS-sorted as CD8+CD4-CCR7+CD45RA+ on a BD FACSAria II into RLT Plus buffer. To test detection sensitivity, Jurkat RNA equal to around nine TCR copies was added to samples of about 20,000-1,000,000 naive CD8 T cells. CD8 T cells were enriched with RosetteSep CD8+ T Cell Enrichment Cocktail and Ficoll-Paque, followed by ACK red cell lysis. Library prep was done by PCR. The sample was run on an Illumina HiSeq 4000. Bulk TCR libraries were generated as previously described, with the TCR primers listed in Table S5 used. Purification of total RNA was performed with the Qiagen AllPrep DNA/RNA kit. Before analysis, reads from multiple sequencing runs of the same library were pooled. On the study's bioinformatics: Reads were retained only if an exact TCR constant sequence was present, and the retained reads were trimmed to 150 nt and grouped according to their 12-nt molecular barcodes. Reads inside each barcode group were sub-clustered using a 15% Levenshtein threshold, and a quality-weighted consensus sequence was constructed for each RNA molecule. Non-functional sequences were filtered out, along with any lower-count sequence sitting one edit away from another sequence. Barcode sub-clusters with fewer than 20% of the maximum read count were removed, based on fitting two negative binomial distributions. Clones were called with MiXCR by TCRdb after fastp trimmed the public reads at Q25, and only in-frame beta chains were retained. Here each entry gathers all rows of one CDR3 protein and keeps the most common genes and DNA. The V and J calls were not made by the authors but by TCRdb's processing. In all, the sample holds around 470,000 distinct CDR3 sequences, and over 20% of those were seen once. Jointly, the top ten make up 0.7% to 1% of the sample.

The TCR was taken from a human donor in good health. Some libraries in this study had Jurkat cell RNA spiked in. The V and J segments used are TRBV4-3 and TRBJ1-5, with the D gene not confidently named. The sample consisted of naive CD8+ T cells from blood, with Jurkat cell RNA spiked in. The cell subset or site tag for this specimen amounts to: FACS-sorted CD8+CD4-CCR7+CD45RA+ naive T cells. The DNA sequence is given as TGCGCCAGCAGCCGAGAATTAGGTAGCAATCAGCCCCAGCATTTT. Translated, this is CASSRELGSNQPQHF.